The 29 T cell receptor beta chains below all came from one sample that was sequenced in a study of cytomegalovirus exposure and HLA in healthy donors. Here immunoSEQ multiplex PCR was the method, and the copy in TCRdb shows in-frame clones only, minus some. The data contain about 180,000 clones, approximately 86% of them singletons. Sequenced material: PBMCs. The receptors derive from a man aged 18 to 29 in good health and CMV-seropositive.

V usage is TRBV27 and J usage is TRBJ1-4; possible D gene TRBD1, 6 bases. Trimming removed 6 bases from V and 0 bases from J, with 20 bases in between. This CDR3 spans 18 amino acids. Germline-derived CDR1 and CDR2 are MNHEY and SMNVEV (reference sequence). CDR3 sequence reads: CASSPGDRRRPTNEKLFF. The CDR3 nucleotides are TGTGCCAGCAGCCCTGGCGACAGGCGACGACCAACTAATGAAAAACTGTTTTTT. The entire variable domain, with the rest obtained from reference TRBV27 and TRBJ1-4, is as follows: EAQVTQNPRYLITVTGKKLTVTCSQNMNHEYMSWYRQDPGLGLRQIYYSMNVEVTDKGDVPEGYKVSRKEKRNFPLILESPSPNQTSLYFCASSPGDRRRPTNEKLFFGSGTQLSVL.

The rearrangement joins TRBV27 to TRBJ2-7; tentative D call: TRBD2 (7 bases). V was trimmed by 5 bases and J by 6 bases, leaving 17 bases between them. CDR3 length: 14 residues. CDR1 is MNHEY and CDR2 is SMNVEV in the germline V gene (reference sequence). CDR3 sequence reads: CASSPYRERGEQYF. CDR3 sequence (DNA): TGTGCCAGCAGTCCATACAGGGAGCGGGGCGAGCAGTACTTC.

This chain uses TRBV9 with TRBJ2-3, with 7 positions matching TRBD2. Germline-derived CDR1 and CDR2 are SGDLS and YYNGEE. This CDR3 contains 16 residues. V shed 3 bases and J 2 bases; nucleotides not matched to a gene: 9. CDR3 protein: CASSEHRAGPTDTQYF. CDR3 bases: TGTGCCAGCAGCGAGCACCGAGCGGGGCCCACAGATACGCAGTATTTT.

Only a few counts were recorded for this clone. The V gene is TRBV13, the J gene TRBJ2-2; 7 bases are shared with TRBD2. The CDR3 is made up of 15 amino acids. Losses at the gene ends were 5 bases for V and 3 bases for J; bases not matched to a gene: 6. Germline V lookup: CDR1 PRHDT, CDR2 FYEKMQ (reference sequence). The CDR3 protein is CASSRGRPHTGELFF. The CDR3 nucleotides read TGTGCCAGCAGCCGCGGGAGACCACACACCGGGGAGCTGTTTTTT.

The chain couples TRBV29-1 to TRBJ1-2, with D possibly being TRBD1 (6 bases). CDR3 size: 13 residues. Germline V gives CDR1 SQVTM, CDR2 ANQGSEA. Trimming removed 6 bases from V and 4 bases from J, with 15 bases in between. The CDR3 reads CSVDPRGIYGYTF. Here the CDR3 DNA reads TGCAGCGTAGACCCGAGGGGGATCTATGGCTACACCTTC.

Only one count was recorded for this clone. The chain links TRBV4-3 to TRBJ2-1; 7 bases agree with TRBD2. The trim removed 4 bases at V and 8 bases at J, leaving 17 bases unmatched. Per germline, CDR1 LGHNA and CDR2 YSLEER. The CDR3 consists of 17 residues. The CDR3 DNA is TGCGCCAGCAGCCCGAGGATTGGGGGGGACCTTAATCATGAGCAGTTCTTC. Amino acids: CASSPRIGGDLNHEQFF.

The chain employs TRBV5-1 and TRBJ2-1; unclear D gene. The CDR3 length is 11 residues. Germline V gives CDR1 SGHRS, CDR2 YFSETQ. The V gene lost 4 bases and the J gene lost 9 bases, with 8 bases spanning the gap. CDR3 amino acids: CASSPDSEQFF. The CDR3 region has the DNA TGCGCCAGCAGCCCCGATAGTGAGCAGTTCTTC.

The rearrangement links TRBV4-3 to TRBJ1-5; D is undetermined. Between the trimmed V and J ends, which lost 0 bases and 6 bases, there was a span of 12 bases. The germline gives CDR1 LGHNA, CDR2 YSLEER. The CDR3 is 15 residues long. Here the CDR3 reads CASSQDRLRGQPQHF. The DNA for the CDR3 is TGCGCCAGCAGCCAAGATAGGCTCCGGGGTCAGCCCCAGCATTTT.

V is TRBV4-3 and J is TRBJ1-2, with D perhaps TRBD1 (6 bases). Trimming shortened V by 0 bases and J by 9 bases, and 20 bases separated the two germline ends. This CDR3 has 16 residues. Germline V gene sequence: CDR1 LGHNA, CDR2 YSLEER. The CDR3 reads CASSQDSFARGSSYTF. In DNA, the CDR3 is TGCGCCAGCAGCCAAGATTCATTCGCCAGGGGAAGCAGCTACACCTTC.

This chain joins TRBV15 and TRBJ2-2, with D tentatively TRBD1 (5 bases). CDR1 LNHNV and CDR2 YYDKDF come from the germline V gene (reference sequence). Trimming took off 6 bases at V and 2 bases at J, with 7 bases between the two ends. The CDR3 spans 13 residues. Here the CDR3 DNA reads TGTGCCACCAGGGACATAAACACCGGGGAGCTGTTTTTT. Protein product: CATRDINTGELFF.

This clone was counted between two and nine times. J is TRBJ2-6 and V is TRBV4-3; D ambiguous. CDR1 and CDR2 from the germline V gene are LGHNA and YSLEER. The CDR3 is 14 amino acids. The V end lost 5 bases, the J end lost 4 bases, and 9 bases lay between the germline ends. In nucleotides, the CDR3 is TGCGCCAGCAGCACCCAGTCCGGGGCCAACGTCCTGACTTTC. Translation gives CASSTQSGANVLTF.

The rearrangement uses TRBV7-8 and TRBJ1-6; D ambiguous. Trimming pared 5 bases from V and 10 bases from J, leaving 12 bases between. CDR1 SGHVS and CDR2 FQNEAQ come from the germline V gene. The CDR3 covers 13 residues. CDR3 nucleotides: TGTGCCAGCAGCCCCAGTGTGCAGTCACCCCTCCACTTT. This gives the protein CASSPSVQSPLHF.

This chain connects TRBV5-1 to TRBJ2-5, with 9 positions matching TRBD1. The CDR3 has 16 residues. From germline, CDR1 is SGHRS and CDR2 YFSETQ. The ends lost 2 bases at V and 1 base at J; junction bases unmatched: 6. The CDR3 loop is CASSFGTGNPQETQYF. CDR3 nucleotides: TGCGCCAGCAGCTTCGGGACAGGGAATCCCCAAGAGACCCAGTACTTC.

The gene calls are TRBV2 and TRBJ1-4; D uncertain. V lost 3 bases to trimming and J lost 5 bases, with 10 bases between them. CDR3 length equals 14 residues. Germline values: CDR1 SNHLY, CDR2 FYNNEI. CDR3: CASSEEVGNEKLFF. In nucleotides, the CDR3 is TGTGCCAGCAGTGAGGAGGTCGGAAATGAAAAACTGTTTTTT.

The chain has TRBV29-1 and TRBJ2-5; TRBD2 is a possible D gene (6 bases). V shed 7 bases and J shed 4 bases, with 13 bases lying between them. The germline gives CDR1 SQVTM, CDR2 ANQGSEA. The CDR3 totals 12 residues. CDR3 amino acids: CSGSWRGETQYF. The CDR3 bases are TGCAGCGGATCTTGGAGGGGAGAGACCCAGTACTTC.

The chain couples TRBV14 to TRBJ2-1; D call uncertain. With 1 base removed from V and 4 bases from J, the gap between germline ends came to 8 bases. In germline, CDR1 is SGHDN, CDR2 FVKESK. The CDR3 is 14 amino acids. The CDR3 protein is CASSQVTVYNEQFF. CDR3 coding DNA: TGTGCCAGCAGCCAAGTAACAGTGTACAATGAGCAGTTCTTC.

The chain employs TRBV6-6 and TRBJ1-1, with D possibly TRBD1 on 6 matching bases. Trimming stripped 11 bases from V and 3 bases from J, with 19 bases between. The CDR3 sequence is 14 residues long. CDR1 and CDR2 (germline): MNHNY, SVGAGI (reference sequence). The CDR3, as DNA: TGTGCCGGGTTCCGGGGGGGGCTGGACACTGAAGCTTTCTTT. The encoded protein is CAGFRGGLDTEAFF.

The chain is built from TRBV7-2 and TRBJ2-1; TRBD2 aligns across 9 bases. The V and J ends lost 0 bases and 8 bases, in that order; junction bases with no gene match: 8. In germline, CDR1 is SGHTA, CDR2 FQGNSA. The CDR3 extends over 16 amino acids. The CDR3, as DNA: TGTGCCAGCAGCTTAGCAAGTAGCGGGAGATTTTATGAGCAGTTCTTC. This gives the protein CASSLASSGRFYEQFF. The entire variable domain, with the rest obtained from reference TRBV7-2 and TRBJ2-1, is as follows: GAGVSQSPSNKVTEKGKDVELRCDPISGHTALYWYRQSLGQGLEFLIYFQGNSAPDKSGLPSDRFSAERTGGSVSTLTIQRTQQEDSAVYLCASSLASSGRFYEQFFGPGTRLTVL.

The chain is built from TRBV13 and TRBJ2-7, with a possible D match to TRBD2 (7 bases). Trimming cost V 5 bases and J 3 bases, with 14 bases left between them. The CDR3 runs to 14 residues. Germline V gene sequence: CDR1 PRHDT, CDR2 FYEKMQ (reference sequence). CDR3 sequence (DNA): TGTGCCAGCAGCCCAAGGGGGGGACTCTACGAGCAGTACTTC. Its translation is CASSPRGGLYEQYF.

The V gene is TRBV7-2, the J gene TRBJ2-1; D uncertain. This CDR3 spans 11 amino acids. V was clipped by 5 bases and J by 7 bases, with 6 bases between them. The germline gives CDR1 SGHTA, CDR2 FQGNSA. In DNA, the CDR3 is TGTGCCAGCAGCCGTCGTAATGAGCAGTTCTTC. It translates to CASSRRNEQFF.

This rearrangement joins TRBV27 to TRBJ2-7; TRBD1 matches at 7 bases. The J segment lost 2 bases and the V segment lost 6 bases, leaving 4 bases of the junction unmatched. Germline V gene data show CDR1 as MNHEY and CDR2 as SMNVEV (reference sequence). The CDR3 consists of 13 residues. The CDR3 protein is CASRGGPPYEQYF. The CDR3 DNA reads TGTGCCAGCAGAGGGGGCCCACCCTACGAGCAGTACTTC.

This clone has a handful of counts. The rearrangement links TRBV27 to TRBJ2-7, with 7 bases matching TRBD1. CDR1 and CDR2 from the germline V gene are MNHEY and SMNVEV (reference sequence). The CDR3 has 12 residues. V dropped 5 bases and J dropped 7; count of bases not matched to a gene: 5. Here the CDR3 reads CASSPTGAEQYF. Written as DNA, the CDR3 is TGTGCCAGCAGTCCTACAGGGGCAGAGCAGTACTTC.

This rearrangement joins TRBV5-6 to TRBJ2-7; 8 bases map to TRBD2. The CDR3 runs to 15 residues. J was trimmed by 0 bases and V by 5 bases; bases with no gene match: 7. The germline V gene has CDR1 SGHDT and CDR2 YYEEEE. In nucleotides, the CDR3 is TGTGCCAGCAGTTTCGGGAGGGGTAGCTCCTACGAGCAGTACTTC. This translates into CASSFGRGSSYEQYF.

The chain combines TRBV19 with TRBJ1-3, with D uncertain. Germline loops: CDR1 LNHDA, CDR2 SQIVND (reference sequence). Trimming left V 3 bases short and J 0 bases short, with 6 bases between. This CDR3 is built from 14 residues. CDR3 sequence: CASSIWSSGNTIYF. In DNA, the CDR3 is TGTGCCAGTAGTATTTGGAGCTCTGGAAACACCATATATTTT.

J is TRBJ2-3 and V is TRBV9, with 7 nucleotides matching TRBD2. This CDR3 has 17 residues. Trimming removed 0 bases from V and 6 bases from J; junction bases left unmatched: 13. Germline CDR1 is SGDLS and CDR2 is YYNGEE. The CDR3 region has the DNA TGTGCCAGCAGCGTAGGGGACGGGGGGAGGGCTATCGATACGCAGTATTTT. Encoded protein: CASSVGDGGRAIDTQYF.

The chain joins TRBV5-1 to TRBJ2-1; 12 bases match TRBD2. Trimming removed 3 bases from V and 7 bases from J; junction bases left unmatched: 5. Germline loops: CDR1 SGHRS, CDR2 YFSETQ. The CDR3 runs 15 residues. CDR3: CASSSSGGAGNEQFF. As DNA, the CDR3 is TGCGCCAGCAGCTCTAGCGGGGGGGCAGGGAATGAGCAGTTCTTC.

The chain carries TRBV27 and TRBJ2-7, with a possible D match to TRBD2 (5 bases). V dropped 6 bases and J dropped 3 bases, with 12 bases sitting between them. Germline V lookup: CDR1 MNHEY, CDR2 SMNVEV (reference sequence). The CDR3 is 13 amino acids. This CDR3 is CASRASLFYEQYF. CDR3 DNA sequence: TGTGCCAGCAGGGCTAGCCTTTTCTACGAGCAGTACTTC.

This chain joins TRBV7-9 and TRBJ1-1; D uncertain. Germline CDR1 is SEHNR and CDR2 is FQNEAQ (reference sequence). This CDR3 comprises 18 residues. V was pared by 1 base and J by 0 bases, with 18 bases between. CDR3 protein: CASSLERVSGYMNTEAFF. The CDR3 DNA is TGTGCCAGCAGCTTAGAGAGGGTAAGTGGATACATGAACACTGAAGCTTTCTTT.

This clone was seen more than once but under ten times. The rearrangement links TRBV10-3 to TRBJ2-1; D perhaps matches TRBD2 (7 bases). V lost 9 bases and J 7 bases, leaving 16 bases between the germline ends. This CDR3 spans 13 amino acids. Germline V gene sequence: CDR1 ENHRY, CDR2 SYGVKD. Written as DNA, the CDR3 is TGTGCCATATCCAGCGGGGACATTAATGAGCAGTTCTTC. Translated, it gives CAISSGDINEQFF.